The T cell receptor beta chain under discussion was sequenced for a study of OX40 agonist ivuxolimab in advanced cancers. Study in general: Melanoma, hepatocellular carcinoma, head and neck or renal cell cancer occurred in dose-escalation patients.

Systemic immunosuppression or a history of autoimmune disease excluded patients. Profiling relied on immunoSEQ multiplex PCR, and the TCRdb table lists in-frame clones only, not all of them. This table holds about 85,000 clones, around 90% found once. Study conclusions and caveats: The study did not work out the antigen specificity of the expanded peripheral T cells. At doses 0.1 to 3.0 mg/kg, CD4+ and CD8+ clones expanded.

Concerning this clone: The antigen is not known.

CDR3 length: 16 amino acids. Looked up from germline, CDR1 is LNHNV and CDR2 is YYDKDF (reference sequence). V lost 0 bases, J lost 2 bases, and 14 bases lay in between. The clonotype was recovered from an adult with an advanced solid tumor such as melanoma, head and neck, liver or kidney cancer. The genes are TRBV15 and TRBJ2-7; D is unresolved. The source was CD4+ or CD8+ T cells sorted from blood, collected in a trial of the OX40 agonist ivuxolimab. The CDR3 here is CATSRDLRQLPYEQYF. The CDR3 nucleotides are TGTGCCACCAGCAGAGATCTGCGGCAGTTGCCCTACGAGCAGTACTTC.